This TCR beta chain derives from a study of cytomegalovirus exposure and HLA in healthy donors (dated by TCRdb to 2016 to 2017). Context from the whole study: According to an earlier analysis of 587 of the donors, roughly 180 million T cells yielded 90 million to 140 million unique TCR beta sequences and about 300 Gb of sequence data. Approximately 310 gigabases of sequencing data and tens of millions of unique TCR sequences were included in an early release covering about 600 HLA-typed donors. Of the 350 to 450 genotyped donors, approximately 80% were placed in the genetic ancestry cluster associated with self-reported Caucasian donors. The study aimed to test whether signatures of past pathogen exposure could be identified by cataloging public T cell receptors. The T cell repertoires of 670 or so subjects were profiled by immunosequencing and related to cytomegalovirus serostatus. Along with the roughly 670-subject first cohort, a separate validation cohort of over a hundred different subjects was used. To predict cytomegalovirus infection status, the study combined high-throughput TCR immunosequencing, statistical association of individual TCRs with disease status, and machine learning. A later analysis re-examined previously published TCR beta repertoires from 500 to 700 donors and added high-resolution HLA genotyping to investigate patterns of TCR occurrence. Rather than drawing on any new phenotypic data, the later analysis identified candidate immune exposures from TCR beta sequences and the way those sequences occurred across donors. In an earlier analysis of 587 of the donors, high-throughput TCR beta sequencing was used to judge whether each TCR beta V gene segment behaved as functional or pseudogenic. Donor age, sex, ethnicity and CMV serostatus were compiled alongside the repertoire data. In a later genetic analysis, genome-wide SNP genotypes for about three fifths of the roughly 670 donors were used, and that subset was treated as a discovery cohort. Every discovery cohort repertoire had been produced on one sequencing platform. Class I and class II HLA loci were covered by the typing at four-digit resolution. Typing coverage differed by locus: A, B, C, DRB1 and DQB1 were typed in roughly 629-630 donors, DQA1 in approximately 520, DPA1 in around 600, and DPB1 in 472. Roughly 5 DR-DQ haplotypes were handled as single units for association and clustering because linkage in the cohort was strong. Among roughly 400 genotyped donors of the cohort, an average of around 250,000 unique TCR beta nucleotide sequences was sequenced per donor, of which about 19% were non-productive.

A distance of 5 bases separates the germline ends of V and J, which lose 1 base and 3 bases respectively. The germline V gene supplies CDR1 SGDLS and CDR2 YYNGEE. The CDR3 sequence holds 13 residues, the cysteine and phenylalanine included. Only the CDR3 DNA is retained, 39 bases long and in frame from the first base. Study-level results and caveats: Roughly uniform sequencing depth across donors was assumed in presence/absence analyses, although this assumption may not hold. In a later analysis, HLA-associated TCR beta chains showed more clonal expansion and lower generation probabilities than non-associated chains that were equally common. The authors suggested that the approach could potentially be generalized to other disease states and immunological phenotypes. Specific HLA alleles were associated with 15,000 to 20,000 TCR beta sequences at a false discovery rate of 0.05 in a later analysis. Cytomegalovirus status was reported to be diagnosed by the classifier with high specificity and sensitivity in both the original and validation cohorts. Correlated functional status among segregating V segments might be attributable to linkage disequilibrium, but an unknown experimental factor could not be ruled out. Because counts were too low, approximately 18 rarely observed V segments, including chromosome 9 orphons, were excluded from the earlier analysis of 500 to 700 of the donors. The cohort was sequenced for TCR beta chains only, and without alpha or paired-chain data the features that could be detected were limited. A further reported finding was that TCR beta sequences accurately predicted the HLA-A and HLA-B alleles for most subjects in the first cohort. For the cohort, immune exposure information was limited to CMV serostatus. In an earlier analysis of under 600 of the donors, most TCR beta V segments were observed in productive rearrangements about 87% or about 30% of the time, broadly matching IMGT annotations. When HLA alleles, especially DR and DQ, strongly co-occurred, attributing TCR associations to individual alleles was difficult. A later genetic analysis reported fewer N-insertions in productive TCRs among donors in an Asian-associated ancestry cluster than the roughly 720-donor mean. A later analysis found that TCR association rates varied across HLA loci, with DRB1 alleles showing the most associated TCRs and HLA-C alleles the fewest. Some IMGT-functional V segments, including TRBV6-2 and TRBV6-3, could not be told apart with the 87-base-pair reads, so those segments were excluded. The sequencing pipeline was judged likely to have produced a cluster of highly shared sequence variants as a technical artifact. HLA typing was unavailable for some donors at each locus, so association tests used only the typed subset. Three of the identified cytomegalovirus-associated TCR beta chains were confirmed in vitro to be specific for cytomegalovirus antigens. In the study, some 160 TCR beta chains were listed as associated with cytomegalovirus. A later analysis reported that several top co-occurrence clusters appeared linked to parvovirus B19, influenza, CMV and Epstein-Barr virus. In a later analysis, most CMV-associated TCR beta chains were found to appear HLA-restricted, with HLA associations seemingly driven largely by CMV exposure. While some public TCRs were present in many individuals, most TCR sequences turned up only very rarely across donors. In a later genetic analysis, a missense DCLRE1C variant was associated with V-gene and J-gene trimming of TCR beta chains, and the association was replicated in an independent cohort.

In total, 500 to 700 healthy bone marrow donors made up the cohort. At the time of sampling, all cohort members were nominally healthy, though unrecorded immune exposures were likely present. The donor was CMV seronegative and belonged to the group of more than 300 seronegative cohort members. A peripheral blood sample was provided by each donor, and peripheral blood mononuclear cells were used for TCR beta sequencing. The Qiagen DNeasy Blood Extraction Kit was used to extract genomic DNA from the blood cell samples. Library creation used the immunoSEQ multiplex PCR assay. The multiplex PCR relied on a mix of 60 forward primers for TCR Vbeta segments and 13 reverse primers for TCR Jbeta segments. The CDR3 region of rearranged TCR beta genes was amplified from genomic DNA by a multiplex PCR assay. The Illumina HiSeq System was used to sequence the amplified TCR beta libraries as 87-base-pair reads. On the authors' methods: A later analysis tallied about 77 million unique TCR beta chains across the 666 repertoires, and approximately 9.9 million of those chains were shared by two or more donors. Raw reads were error-corrected and collapsed into unique sequences with a nearest-neighbor algorithm that merged closely related sequences to remove PCR and sequencing errors. To assign V, D and J gene segments, CDR3 sequences were aligned to IMGT reference sequences. For a sequence to be retained, at least a six-nucleotide match to both a V gene segment and a J gene segment was required. A rearrangement was called productive if the CDR3 had no stop codons and remained in frame with V and J, and every other rearrangement was called non-productive. Following IMGT convention, CDR3 was defined as the stretch from the second conserved V-encoded cysteine up to the conserved J-encoded phenylalanine. Sequences without an unambiguous match to a single V gene segment were excluded from the earlier analysis of 450 to 650 of the donors. In an earlier analysis of approximately 550 of the donors, V segments were called functional above 56.7% productive rearrangements and were called segregating when the between-donor standard deviation exceeded 5%. A statistical classification framework was developed to diagnose cytomegalovirus status using the catalog of TCR beta chain sequences. In a later analysis, TCR nucleotide sequences were compared against IMGT/GENE-DB human TR gene sequences so that V and J genes could be assigned. In a later analysis, CDR3 sequences and most-parsimonious VDJ recombination scenarios were assigned using the TCRdist pipeline. A later analysis defined each TCR beta chain by its CDR3 amino acid sequence plus V-gene family, and excluded reads lacking a unique V-gene family. To address suspected cross-contamination and a sequencing artifact, a later analysis removed roughly 640 highly shared, low-generation-probability nucleotide sequences. A later analysis calculated a clonal expansion index for each public chain from normalized within-repertoire ranks of inferred template counts. In a later analysis, generation probabilities were computed using a VDJ recombination model fitted to out-of-frame rearrangements, and the results were checked against IGoR. Hypergeometric tests were used in a later analysis to score TCR-TCR, TCR-HLA and TCR-CMV co-occurrence, with a repertoire-size bias correction applied to the TCR pairs. In a later analysis, false discovery rates were estimated by permuting HLA or CMV assignments 20 times. In a later analysis, co-occurring TCRs were grouped with DBSCAN, and TCRdist sequence similarity was added when clustering was performed within HLA-allele-positive subsets. For co-occurrence clustering, repertoires with fewer than 30,000 or more than 120,000 public chains were excluded, along with about five repertoires with anomalous nucleotide sharing. What TCRdb holds here is the immuneACCESS table cut down to in-frame rearrangements. Part of the clones is not present; checked against another copy, under half of the missing clones reflect an unresolved V gene, and the others are unexplained. V, J and clone size are taken as reported in that table, and D and trimming were inferred from the DNA itself. This sample comprises around 150,000 clones, 88% of them detected only once. Together, the top ten hold 0.51% of the sample.

A remark on this clone: Its recognized antigen is unknown. Per-base quality was not reported, and no clone a single base away is much larger than it.

The clonotype comes from a woman aged 40-49 years in good health and CMV-seronegative. The rearrangement joined TRBV9 to TRBJ2-1, with an unclear D gene assignment. Sequencing input: PBMCs. The CDR3 region has the sequence CASSVSLYNEQFF. In nucleotides, the sequence is TGTGCCAGCAGCGTATCCCTCTACAATGAGCAGTTCTTC.